The 8 T cell receptor beta chains below all came from one sample that was sequenced in a study (dated by TCRdb to about 2016). The library was produced with RT-PCR. Sequencing was carried out with an Illumina MiSeq. TCRdb ran its own pipeline on the public reads, namely fastp trimming at Q25 and MiXCR clone calling, and kept in-frame beta chains. Identical CDR3 proteins give one entry, which carries the most common genes and DNA. The sample data list approximately 720,000 distinct CDR3 sequences, and 14% of these were observed just once. 3.6% of the sample is held by the ten biggest clonotypes. Specimen: memory CD4+ T cells from blood. The receptor set was obtained from a female donor in good health, serving as a healthy control.

Many counts were recorded for this clonotype. The rearrangement links TRBV27 to TRBJ1-4; the match to TRBD1 covers 7 bases. Trimming at V came to 6 bases and at J to 8 bases, leaving 9 bases not matched to a gene. CDR1 MNHEY and CDR2 SMNVEV come from the germline V gene (reference sequence). CDR3 length: 14 residues. The CDR3 loop is CASSRGGAGEKLFF. CDR3 DNA sequence: TGTGCCAGCAGCAGAGGGGGCGCGGGAGAAAAACTGTTTTTT.

Only a few counts were recorded for this clonotype. The rearrangement joins TRBV20-1 to TRBJ1-2, with 9 bases that match TRBD1. Germline V gene data show CDR1 as DFQATT and CDR2 as SNEGSKA (reference sequence). CDR3 length: 13 residues. V shed 0 bases, J shed 6 bases, and the junction held 2 bases outside the gene matches. CDR3 sequence: CSARDWTGDGYTF. The DNA for the CDR3 is TGCAGTGCTAGAGACTGGACAGGGGATGGCTACACCTTC.

This clonotype has just a few counts. The rearrangement links TRBV11-2 to TRBJ2-1, with 13 bases fitting TRBD2. Trimming at V came to 1 base and at J to 2 bases, leaving 5 bases not matched to a gene. The CDR3 is made up of 18 amino acids. Looked up from germline, CDR1 is SGHAT and CDR2 is FQNNGV. CDR3 bases: TGTGCCAGCAGCTTAGGGACTAGCGGGAGCTTTGCCTACAATGAGCAGTTCTTC. It encodes CASSLGTSGSFAYNEQFF.

This clonotype was detected ten times or more. V and J are TRBV20-1 and TRBJ2-1, with TRBD2 matching over 9 bases. The CDR3 covers 16 residues. Germline V gives CDR1 DFQATT, CDR2 SNEGSKA (reference sequence). V lost 3 bases to trimming and J lost 1 base; unmatched junction nucleotides: 7. The CDR3 here is CSASFRLAGSYNEQFF. CDR3 nucleotides: TGCAGTGCTAGCTTTAGGCTAGCGGGATCCTACAATGAGCAGTTCTTC.

The chain carries TRBV7-2 and TRBJ2-5; tentatively, D is TRBD2 (7 bases). Germline V gene data show CDR1 as SGHTA and CDR2 as FQGNSA. V was pared by 2 bases and J by 5 bases, with 18 bases between. There are 16 residues in the CDR3. The CDR3 nucleotides read TGTGCCAGCAGCTTATACGCCGGGGGAGGGGGGGAGACCCAGTACTTC. It codes for CASSLYAGGGGETQYF.

The chain uses TRBV28 and TRBJ2-3, with 9 bases matching TRBD1. This CDR3 is built from 15 residues. Losses at the gene ends were 4 bases for V and 2 bases for J; bases not matched to a gene: 4. The germline V gene encodes CDR1 MDHEN and CDR2 SYDVKM. The CDR3 protein is CASSYRGLYTDTQYF. Written as DNA, the CDR3 is TGTGCCAGCAGTTACAGGGGGCTTTACACAGATACGCAGTATTTT.

The chain combines TRBV18 with TRBJ1-3, with D hard to call. Trimming removed 1 base from V and 10 bases from J, with 8 bases in between. The germline CDR1 and CDR2 sequences are KGHSH and LQKENI. The CDR3 contains 12 residues. For the CDR3, the DNA is TGTGCCAGCTCACCACGACAAGGTACCATATATTTT. Translated, it gives CASSPRQGTIYF.

This clonotype was recorded many times. The rearrangement uses TRBV10-3 and TRBJ2-3, with TRBD1 identical over 8 bases. Germline V gene lookup returns CDR1 ENHRY and CDR2 SYGVKD. The CDR3 contains 14 residues. V dropped 5 bases and J dropped 4; count of bases not matched to a gene: 5. In DNA form, the CDR3 reads TGTGCCATCAGTTCCGGGACAGGAGCAGATACGCAGTATTTT. This codes for CAISSGTGADTQYF.